Listed here are 32 T cell receptor beta chains from one sample, sequenced in a study of blood T cell repertoires in COVID-19 (dated by TCRdb to about 2020). Library preparation used the immunoSEQ multiplex PCR assay. The table was pulled from immuneACCESS by TCRdb, which kept in-frame rearrangements only. Such tables lose some clones; where checked, under half of the loss comes from unresolved V genes, and the rest has no known cause. The table for this sample lists 310,000 or so clones; approximately 83% of them were counted only once. Approximately 2% of the sample is taken by the ten largest. The sequenced sample was peripheral blood. The receptor set was obtained from a woman aged 25 to 39 who had recovered from COVID-19.

This rearrangement joins TRBV11-2 to TRBJ1-2, with D possibly matching TRBD1 (6 bases). CDR1 and CDR2 (germline): SGHAT, FQNNGV. Trimming cost V 6 bases and J 6 bases, with 11 bases left between them. The CDR3 runs to 12 residues. The CDR3 protein is CASSYQGNGYTF. In DNA form, the CDR3 reads TGTGCCAGCAGTTATCAGGGGAATGGCTACACCTTC.

This clone was seen a single time. V is TRBV7-2 and J is TRBJ2-3, with 8 bases that match TRBD1. The V segment lost 1 base and the J segment 4 bases; nucleotides outside the gene matches: 7. Germline loops: CDR1 SGHTA, CDR2 FQGNSA. This CDR3 region has 16 residues. The chain's CDR3 is CASSLGTGRASDTQYF. CDR3 coding DNA: TGTGCCAGCAGCTTAGGGACAGGGCGTGCTTCAGATACGCAGTATTTT.

The V call is TRBV5-6, the J call TRBJ2-7; perhaps TRBD1 as D (6 bases). V gave up 2 bases and J gave up 3 bases, with 12 bases separating them. The CDR3 has 14 amino acids. Germline V lookup: CDR1 SGHDT, CDR2 YYEEEE. The CDR3 region has the DNA TGTGCCAGCAGCTTCGGGACAAGTCTCTACGAGCAGTACTTC. The encoded protein is CASSFGTSLYEQYF.

This chain connects TRBV12-5 to TRBJ1-1, with 8 nucleotides matching TRBD1. The V segment lost 0 bases and the J segment 10 bases; nucleotides outside the gene matches: 13. Germline V gene data show CDR1 as LGHNT and CDR2 as FRNRAP. The CDR3 runs to 16 residues. As DNA, the CDR3 is TGTGCTAGTGGTTTGGTAGAGGGCTTCAGGGGGCTCTCAGCTTTCTTT. Its protein product is CASGLVEGFRGLSAFF.

The chain employs TRBV6-5 and TRBJ1-2, with 8 positions matching TRBD1. This CDR3 region has 13 residues. Trimming at V came to 6 bases and at J to 8 bases, leaving 8 bases not matched to a gene. Germline CDR1 reads MNHEY; CDR2 reads SVGAGI. CDR3: CASRRGQGGGYTF. For the CDR3, the DNA is TGTGCCAGCAGACGTGGACAGGGAGGAGGCTACACCTTC.

The chain links TRBV5-6 to TRBJ1-2; D is perhaps TRBD1 (6 bases). The CDR3 is 14 residues long. Trimming took 0 bases from V and 7 from J, leaving 13 bases between them. CDR1 SGHDT and CDR2 YYEEEE come from the germline V gene. Written as DNA, the CDR3 is TGTGCCAGCAGCTTGGCCCCCAGGGGAGTTGGCTACACCTTC. This encodes CASSLAPRGVGYTF.

The CDR3 sequence is CASSGTGGNQPQHF. CDR3 DNA sequence: TGTGCCAGCAGCGGGACAGGGGGCAATCAGCCCCAGCATTTT. The chain has TRBV6-6 and TRBJ1-5, with 10 bases fitting TRBD1. The V segment lost 6 bases and the J segment 2 bases; nucleotides outside the gene matches: 1. Per germline, CDR1 MNHNY and CDR2 SVGAGI (reference sequence). The CDR3 is made up of 14 amino acids.

The rearrangement uses TRBV19 and TRBJ1-2; D is unresolved. The CDR3 covers 14 residues. CDR1 is LNHDA, CDR2 SQIVND, per germline (reference sequence). V lost 1 base and J 8 bases, leaving 14 bases between the germline ends. The CDR3 is CASSIAGNRAGYTF. The CDR3 coding sequence is TGTGCCAGTAGTATAGCGGGGAACAGAGCCGGCTACACCTTC. The entire variable domain, with the rest obtained from reference TRBV19 and TRBJ1-2, is as follows: DGGITQSPKYLFRKEGQNVTLSCEQNLNHDAMYWYRQDPGQGLRLIYYSQIVNDFQKGDIAEGYSVSREKKESFPLTVTSAQKNPTAFYLCASSIAGNRAGYTFGSGTRLTVV.

The chain joins TRBV3-1 (or the pseudogene TRBV3-2) to TRBJ2-7, with D unresolved. CDR1 is LGHDT and CDR2 is YNNKEL in the germline V gene (reference sequence). The CDR3 loop spans 15 amino acids. V lost 1 base and J lost 2, with 12 bases in between. As DNA, the CDR3 is TGTGCCAGCAGCCAAGCCGCACTCACCACCTACGAGCAGTACTTC. This codes for CASSQAALTTYEQYF.

This clone was observed once. V and J are TRBV7-3 and TRBJ2-3; tentative D call: TRBD2 (6 bases). The V end lost 0 bases, the J end lost 4 bases, and 14 bases lay between the germline ends. The CDR3 runs to 16 residues. The germline gives CDR1 SGHTA, CDR2 FQGTGA. The CDR3 sequence: CASSLTGASVADTQYF. The CDR3 region has the DNA TGTGCCAGCAGCTTAACGGGCGCTAGCGTCGCAGATACGCAGTATTTT.

The chain has TRBV28 and TRBJ2-7, with 7 nucleotides matching TRBD1. In germline, CDR1 is MDHEN, CDR2 SYDVKM. The CDR3 runs to 15 residues. Losses at the gene ends were 5 bases for V and 7 bases for J; bases not matched to a gene: 14. The CDR3 sequence is CASSPGGRGLGEQYF. The CDR3 DNA reads TGTGCCAGCAGTCCTGGAGGAAGGGGGCTGGGGGAGCAGTACTTC.

This chain connects TRBV24-1 to TRBJ1-2; 7 nucleotides align to TRBD1. Per germline, CDR1 KGHDR and CDR2 SFDVKD. Unmatched junction bases numbered 16, after V lost 3 bases and J lost 10 bases. This CDR3 is built from 16 residues. CDR3 amino acids: CATSDTNPQTGFDYTF. The CDR3 DNA follows: TGTGCCACCAGTGATACTAACCCCCAGACAGGGTTTGACTACACCTTC.

V and J are TRBV19 and TRBJ1-5, with 7 nucleotides matching TRBD1. The V segment lost 5 bases and the J segment 0 bases; nucleotides outside the gene matches: 4. Germline V gene lookup returns CDR1 LNHDA and CDR2 SQIVND (reference sequence). This CDR3 comprises 15 residues. The CDR3 loop is CASSSGTASNQPQHF. CDR3 nucleotide sequence: TGTGCCAGTAGTTCGGGGACAGCTAGCAATCAGCCCCAGCATTTT.

This clone was recorded once. The chain carries TRBV29-1 and TRBJ1-1, with D hard to call. From germline, CDR1 is SQVTM and CDR2 ANQGSEA. The CDR3 runs to 14 residues. V was shortened by 6 bases and J by 4 bases, with 18 bases between the two germline ends. The CDR3 sequence: CSVVNPGEITEAFF. CDR3 bases: TGCAGCGTCGTCAACCCTGGGGAGATCACTGAAGCTTTCTTT.

The chain employs TRBV6-5 and TRBJ1-1; weak D call: TRBD1 (5 bases). The CDR3 has 14 amino acids. The V end lost 7 bases, the J end lost 5 bases, and 17 bases lay between the germline ends. Germline-derived CDR1 and CDR2 are MNHEY and SVGAGI. The CDR3 DNA reads TGTGCCAGCATCATATCAGGGAGGGATACTGAAGCTTTCTTT. Amino acid sequence: CASIISGRDTEAFF.

The V gene is TRBV29-1, the J gene TRBJ2-1; weak D call: TRBD2 (6 bases). The germline V and J ends were trimmed by 7 bases and 9 bases, with 25 bases remaining between them. The CDR3 consists of 15 residues. The germline V gene has CDR1 SQVTM and CDR2 ANQGSEA. The CDR3 sequence is CSASPSSASSGEQFF. The CDR3 DNA reads as TGCAGCGCCTCCCCGTCTAGCGCCTCGTCGGGTGAGCAGTTCTTC.

J is TRBJ1-1 and V is TRBV30, with D hard to call. CDR1 and CDR2 (germline): GTSNPN, SVGIG (reference sequence). Trimming shortened V by 3 bases and J by 0 bases, and 8 bases separated the two germline ends. This CDR3 is 13 amino acids long. The CDR3: CAWRMNMNTEAFF. The CDR3 DNA is TGTGCCTGGAGGATGAACATGAACACTGAAGCTTTCTTT.

The rearrangement joins TRBV19 to TRBJ2-7; weak D call: TRBD1 (5 bases). This CDR3 comprises 13 residues. Germline V CDR1 and CDR2: LNHDA, SQIVND (reference sequence). The V end was cut by 5 bases, the J end by 6 bases, with 14 bases between. The DNA of the CDR3 is TGTGCCAGTAGTTGGAGACAGTCGCGCGAGCAGTACTTC. Its translation is CASSWRQSREQYF.

V and J are TRBV11-3 and TRBJ2-1, with TRBD2 matching 9 bases. Germline CDR1 SGHNT, CDR2 YENEEA. This CDR3 contains 14 residues. J was trimmed by 6 bases and V by 4 bases; bases with no gene match: 4. The chain's CDR3 is CASSSAGGVNEQFF. Here the CDR3 DNA reads TGTGCCAGCAGCTCAGCGGGGGGAGTCAATGAGCAGTTCTTC.

The J gene is TRBJ2-7, the V gene TRBV19, with D perhaps TRBD1 (6 bases). Trimming stripped 10 bases from V and 5 bases from J, with 18 bases between. This CDR3 spans 13 amino acids. Germline lookup yields CDR1 LNHDA and CDR2 SQIVND (reference sequence). The CDR3 reads CATARGLGNEQYF. CDR3 coding DNA: TGTGCCACCGCTAGGGGGTTGGGGAACGAGCAGTACTTC. Variable domain in full (rest from reference TRBV19 and TRBJ2-7): DGGITQSPKYLFRKEGQNVTLSCEQNLNHDAMYWYRQDPGQGLRLIYYSQIVNDFQKGDIAEGYSVSREKKESFPLTVTSAQKNPTAFYLCATARGLGNEQYFGPGTRLTVT.

V and J are TRBV6-5 and TRBJ1-2, with D perhaps matching TRBD1 (6 bases). Germline values: CDR1 MNHEY, CDR2 SVGAGI. V was trimmed by 11 bases and J by 4 bases, leaving 20 bases between them. CDR3 length: 14 amino acids. CDR3 sequence: CASIGVDRTYGYTF. The CDR3, as DNA: TGTGCCTCAATAGGGGTCGACAGGACCTATGGCTACACCTTC.

The chain joins TRBV10-2 to TRBJ2-1, with unresolved D. Germline V gene lookup returns CDR1 WSHSY and CDR2 SAAADI. Trimming removed 3 bases from V and 6 bases from J, with 9 bases in between. The CDR3 runs 13 residues. The CDR3 DNA follows: TGCGCCAGCAGTGATGTCTCGTCCAATGAGCAGTTCTTC. It specifies CASSDVSSNEQFF.

The DNA for the CDR3 is TGTGCCAGCAGCCCGACAGTGAACACTGAAGCTTTCTTT. Its protein is CASSPTVNTEAFF. The chain uses TRBV9 and TRBJ1-1; the D gene is possibly TRBD1 (5 bases). V was cut by 4 bases and J by 0 bases, with 7 bases left in between. This CDR3 is 13 amino acids long. CDR1 SGDLS and CDR2 YYNGEE come from the germline V gene.

The gene calls are TRBV7-8 and TRBJ1-2, with D tentatively TRBD1 (6 bases). Deletions cut 7 bases from V and 4 bases from J, with 7 bases between. The CDR3 is made up of 11 amino acids. The germline V gene encodes CDR1 SGHVS and CDR2 FQNEAQ. CDR3 bases: TGTGCCAGCACACAGGGCTATGGCTACACCTTC. Its translation: CASTQGYGYTF.

The chain carries TRBV7-2 and TRBJ2-3, with TRBD2 matching over 10 bases. The germline V gene has CDR1 SGHTA and CDR2 FQGNSA. CDR3 length equals 16 residues. V was pared by 5 bases and J by 4 bases, with 9 bases of the junction left unmatched. CDR3 nucleotide sequence: TGTGCCAGCAGCCCCCAGCGGGGGGGGTTTGCAGATACGCAGTATTTT. It encodes CASSPQRGGFADTQYF.

This chain connects TRBV19 to TRBJ2-2; possible D gene TRBD1, 6 bases. CDR1 and CDR2 from the germline V gene are LNHDA and SQIVND (reference sequence). The CDR3 has 16 residues. V lost 6 bases, J lost 4 bases, and 18 bases lay in between. CDR3 sequence reads: CASSAETGRFTGELFF. The DNA for the CDR3 is TGTGCCAGTAGCGCCGAGACAGGCCGGTTCACCGGGGAGCTGTTTTTT.

The chain combines TRBV7-2 with TRBJ2-1; 7 positions match TRBD2. Trimming cost V 5 bases and J 9 bases; bases outside gene matches: 7. The germline CDR1 and CDR2 sequences are SGHTA and FQGNSA. CDR3 size: 13 residues. The DNA for the CDR3 is TGTGCCAGCAGCGGCTCTTTAGCGGGTGAGCAGTTCTTC. Translating it yields CASSGSLAGEQFF. The whole variable domain, remainder taken from reference TRBV7-2 and TRBJ2-1, is GAGVSQSPSNKVTEKGKDVELRCDPISGHTALYWYRQSLGQGLEFLIYFQGNSAPDKSGLPSDRFSAERTGGSVSTLTIQRTQQEDSAVYLCASSGSLAGEQFFGPGTRLTVL.

V is TRBV7-9 and J is TRBJ1-1, with a tentative D call TRBD1 (5 bases). Between the trimmed V and J ends, which lost 5 bases and 0 bases, there was a span of 10 bases. The CDR3 is 14 amino acids. Germline V lookup: CDR1 SEHNR, CDR2 FQNEAQ (reference sequence). CDR3 sequence: CASSRQPLNTEAFF. Written as DNA, the CDR3 is TGTGCCAGCAGCCGACAGCCTTTGAACACTGAAGCTTTCTTT.

Notes on this clone: The same CDR3 is also encoded by other DNA sequences in this sample. The genes are TRBV12-3 or TRBV12-4 and TRBJ2-5; possibly TRBD2 for D (7 bases). The CDR3 has 13 residues. Trimming shortened V by 5 bases and J by 4 bases, and 11 bases separated the two germline ends. This CDR3 reads CASSPGGRETQYF. CDR3 nucleotide sequence: TGTGCCAGCAGTCCGGGGGGCCGAGAGACCCAGTACTTC.

The chain combines TRBV5-5 with TRBJ2-3; 8 bases are shared with TRBD2. This CDR3 is built from 16 residues. V lost 1 base and J lost 0; bases outside the gene matches: 4. CDR1 is SGHKS and CDR2 is YYEKEE in the germline V gene (reference sequence). This chain's CDR3 is CASSLKSGGSTDTQYF. The CDR3 DNA reads as TGTGCCAGCAGCTTGAAGAGCGGGGGCAGCACAGATACGCAGTATTTT.

The chain couples TRBV9 to TRBJ2-2; 9 nucleotides agree with TRBD2. Germline trimming cut 0 bases from V and 4 bases from J; bases unmatched to any gene: 4. Germline CDR1 and CDR2: SGDLS and YYNGEE. This CDR3 has 16 residues. CDR3 in DNA: TGTGCCAGCAGCGTAGACGGACTAGCGTCCACCGGGGAGCTGTTTTTT. Protein: CASSVDGLASTGELFF.

This clone occurred a few times. This chain joins TRBV6-1 and TRBJ1-1; D unresolved. This CDR3 comprises 15 residues. CDR1 is MNHNS, CDR2 SASEGT, per germline. Between the trimmed V and J ends, which lost 1 base and 0 bases, there was a span of 9 bases. Here the CDR3 reads CASSEEGGMNTEAFF. CDR3 sequence (DNA): TGTGCCAGCAGTGAAGAGGGCGGGATGAACACTGAAGCTTTCTTT.